This TCR beta chain came from a study of T cells in Graves' hyperthyroidism and ophthalmopathy. Worth noting for this clonotype: This may arise from a read error, as a much more abundant clone is one base away.

RNA transcripts provided the source from which TCR beta CDR3 regions were amplified. When the TCR CDR3 underwent first-round RT-PCR, the HTBI primer set was used. TCRdb ran MiXCR on the multiplex PCR reads and lists one entry per CDR3 protein. The sample includes 330,000 or so distinct CDR3 sequences, over 15% of them seen just once. Germline V gives CDR1 MDHEN, CDR2 SYDVKM. The length of the CDR3 is 12 residues. The source is a woman aged 40 to 55 with Graves' ophthalmopathy. Sequenced material: blood. This chain joins TRBV28 and TRBJ2-7, with TRBD1 identical over 12 bases. The CDR3 reads CASTGTGGERYF. In nucleotides, the CDR3 is TGTGCCAGCACCGGGACAGGGGGCGAGCGGTACTTC.